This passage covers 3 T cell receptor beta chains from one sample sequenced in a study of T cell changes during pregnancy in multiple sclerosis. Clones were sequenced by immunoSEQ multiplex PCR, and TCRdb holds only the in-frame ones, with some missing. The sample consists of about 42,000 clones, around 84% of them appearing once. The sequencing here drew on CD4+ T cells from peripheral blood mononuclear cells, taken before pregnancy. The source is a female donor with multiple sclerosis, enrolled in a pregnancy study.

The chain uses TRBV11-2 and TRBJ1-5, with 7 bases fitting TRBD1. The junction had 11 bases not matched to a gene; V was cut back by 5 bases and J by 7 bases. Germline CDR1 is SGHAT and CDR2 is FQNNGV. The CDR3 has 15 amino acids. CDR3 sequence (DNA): TGTGCCAGCAGCCCCCTGACAGGGTACGACCAGCCCCAGCATTTT. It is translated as CASSPLTGYDQPQHF.

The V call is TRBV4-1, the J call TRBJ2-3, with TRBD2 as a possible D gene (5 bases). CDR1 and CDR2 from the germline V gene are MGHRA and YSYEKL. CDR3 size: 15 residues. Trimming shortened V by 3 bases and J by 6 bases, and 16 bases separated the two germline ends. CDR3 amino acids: CASSHDYLNGDTQYF. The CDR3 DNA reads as TGCGCCAGCAGCCACGACTACCTTAACGGGGATACGCAGTATTTT.

Here the CDR3 reads CASTSLQGAAEAFF. The CDR3 nucleotides are TGCGCCAGCACGTCACTACAGGGGGCAGCCGAAGCTTTCTTT. V gene TRBV5-1 combines with J gene TRBJ1-1; 9 bases are shared with TRBD1. The V and J ends lost 6 bases and 8 bases, in that order; junction bases with no gene match: 11. The CDR3 consists of 14 residues. CDR1 and CDR2 from the germline V gene are SGHRS and YFSETQ. Supplemented by reference TRBV5-1 and TRBJ1-1, the full variable domain reads KAGVTQTPRYLIKTRGQQVTLSCSPISGHRSVSWYQQTPGQGLQFLFEYFSETQRNKGNFPGRFSGRQFSNSRSEMNVSTLELGDSALYLCASTSLQGAAEAFFGQGTRLTVV.